The 9 T cell receptor beta chains in this list originate from one sample, sequenced in a study of blood T cell repertoires in COVID-19. The protocol was immunoSEQ multiplex PCR, while the TCRdb copy is restricted to in-frame clones and leaves out a portion. The top ten hold around 7.3% of the sample, which has under 140,000 clones, approximately 68% seen once. Source material: peripheral blood. These receptors all stem from an older woman with acute or convalescent COVID-19.

The genes are TRBV7-9 and TRBJ1-1, with 8 positions matching TRBD1. The CDR3 is 12 residues long. CDR1 SEHNR and CDR2 FQNEAQ come from the germline V gene (reference sequence). With 2 bases clipped from V and 11 bases from J, the junction kept 4 bases outside the gene matches. CDR3 sequence (DNA): TGTGCCAGCAGCTTAACAGGGGGAGAGGCTTTCTTT. Protein sequence: CASSLTGGEAFF. Variable domain in full (rest from reference TRBV7-9 and TRBJ1-1): DTGVSQNPRHKITKRGQNVTFRCDPISEHNRLYWYRQTLGQGPEFLTYFQNEAQLEKSRLLSDRFSAERPKGSFSTLEIQRTEQGDSAMYLCASSLTGGEAFFGQGTRLTVV.

This chain uses TRBV19 with TRBJ1-6; TRBD1 matches at 8 bases. This CDR3 is 16 amino acids long. Germline V CDR1 and CDR2: LNHDA, SQIVND (reference sequence). Unmatched junction bases numbered 4, after V lost 4 bases and J lost 2 bases. This CDR3 reads CASSTPTGAYNSPLHF. CDR3 coding DNA: TGTGCCAGTAGTACGCCGACAGGGGCCTATAATTCACCCCTCCACTTT.

V is TRBV6-5 and J is TRBJ1-3; D not resolved. Germline V CDR1 and CDR2: MNHEY, SVGAGI. V was shortened by 0 bases and J by 0 bases, with 6 bases between the two germline ends. The length of the CDR3 is 15 residues. The CDR3 bases are TGTGCCAGCAGTTACTCCCGGGGCTCTGGAAACACCATATATTTT. Its protein product is CASSYSRGSGNTIYF.

Comments on this clone: The same CDR3 arises from other DNA sequences in this sample as well. The V gene is TRBV24-1, the J gene TRBJ2-3; TRBD1 aligns across 7 bases. With 4 bases clipped from V and 1 base from J, the junction kept 1 base outside the gene matches. This CDR3 contains 14 residues. The germline V gene has CDR1 KGHDR and CDR2 SFDVKD. The CDR3 DNA reads TGTGCCACCAGTGAAGGGACAGGCACAGATACGCAGTATTTT. This encodes CATSEGTGTDTQYF.

The chain joins TRBV19 to TRBJ1-2; 8 nucleotides line up with TRBD1. V shed 5 bases, J shed 6 bases, and the junction held 11 bases outside the gene matches. The CDR3 has 15 residues. The germline gives CDR1 LNHDA, CDR2 SQIVND (reference sequence). CDR3 loop: CASSSGARGRDGYTF. The CDR3 coding sequence is TGTGCCAGTAGTTCGGGGGCCAGGGGGCGAGATGGCTACACCTTC.

In this sample, this clone turned up once. The J gene is TRBJ1-2, the V gene TRBV30; D is unclear. Trimming removed 5 bases from V and 8 bases from J, with 18 bases in between. The CDR3 contains 13 residues. Per germline, CDR1 GTSNPN and CDR2 SVGIG (reference sequence). The CDR3 nucleotides are TGTGCCTGGGCGCCCGGGGTTATGGTCGGCTACACCTTC. It codes for CAWAPGVMVGYTF.

V is TRBV20-1 and J is TRBJ1-1; tentative D call: TRBD1 (5 bases). CDR1 and CDR2 (germline): DFQATT, SNEGSKA (reference sequence). V was cut by 7 bases and J by 6 bases, with 12 bases left in between. The CDR3 spans 11 residues. The CDR3, as DNA: TGCAGTGTGTACCAGGGTGCTGAAGCTTTCTTT. Amino acid sequence: CSVYQGAEAFF.

The chain carries TRBV5-5 and TRBJ2-3, with D unclear. In germline, CDR1 is SGHKS, CDR2 YYEKEE (reference sequence). V was trimmed by 7 bases and J by 2 bases, leaving 17 bases between them. This CDR3 has 15 residues. Written as DNA, the CDR3 is TGTGCCAGCTCACTGACACCACCTAACACAGATACGCAGTATTTT. Protein product: CASSLTPPNTDTQYF. The full variable domain, in which reference TRBV5-5 and TRBJ2-3 provide the parts outside the CDR3, is DAGVTQSPTHLIKTRGQQVTLRCSPISGHKSVSWYQQVLGQGPQFIFQYYEKEERGRGNFPDRFSARQFPNYSSELNVNALLLGDSALYLCASSLTPPNTDTQYFGPGTRLTVL.

In this sample, this clone turned up many times. The rearrangement uses TRBV30 and TRBJ1-2; no firm D call. CDR1 is GTSNPN, CDR2 SVGIG, per germline (reference sequence). The CDR3 totals 14 residues. With 3 bases removed from V and 5 bases from J, the gap between germline ends came to 16 bases. CDR3 region: CAWRDFSPLYGYTF. The CDR3 DNA reads TGTGCCTGGAGGGACTTCAGCCCCTTATATGGCTACACCTTC.